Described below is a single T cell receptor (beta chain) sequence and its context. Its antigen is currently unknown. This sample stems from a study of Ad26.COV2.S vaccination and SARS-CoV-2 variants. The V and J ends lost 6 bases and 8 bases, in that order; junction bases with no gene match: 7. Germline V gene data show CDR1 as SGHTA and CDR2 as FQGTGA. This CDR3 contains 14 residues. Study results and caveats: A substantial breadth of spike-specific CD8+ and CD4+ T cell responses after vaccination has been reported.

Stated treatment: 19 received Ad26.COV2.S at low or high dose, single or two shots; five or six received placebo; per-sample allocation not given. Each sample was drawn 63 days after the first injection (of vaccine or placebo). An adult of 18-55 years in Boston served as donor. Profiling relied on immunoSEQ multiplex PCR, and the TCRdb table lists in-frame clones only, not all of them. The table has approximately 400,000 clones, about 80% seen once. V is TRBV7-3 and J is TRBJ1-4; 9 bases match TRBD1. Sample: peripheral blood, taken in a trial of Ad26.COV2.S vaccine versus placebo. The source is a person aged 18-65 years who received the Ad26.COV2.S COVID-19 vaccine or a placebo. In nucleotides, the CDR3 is TGTGCCAGCAGGAAACAGGGGGCTGAAGAAAAACTGTTTTTT. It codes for CASRKQGAEEKLFF.